A single sample gave rise to the 20 T cell receptor beta chains below, sequenced in a study of cytomegalovirus exposure and HLA in healthy donors. PCR primers comprised 60 Vbeta and 13 Jbeta primers. Data came from immunoSEQ multiplex PCR; TCRdb stores just in-frame clones and leaves some out. This sample carries over 100,000 clones, roughly 71% of them seen once, and the ten largest clones take roughly 5.9%. Sequencing was carried out using PBMCs. The receptors were sampled from a woman in her seventies in good health and CMV-seropositive.

The chain joins TRBV18 to TRBJ2-7; 9 bases line up with TRBD1. The V and J ends lost 6 bases and 0 bases, in that order; junction bases with no gene match: 0. The CDR3 has 13 residues. Germline assignment: CDR1 KGHSH and CDR2 LQKENI. For the CDR3, the DNA is TGTGCCAGCTCGACAGGGGGCTCCTACGAGCAGTACTTC. Translation gives CASSTGGSYEQYF.

This clone has only a few counts. The rearrangement joins TRBV30 to TRBJ1-3, with D unresolved. The CDR3 is 17 residues long. V gave up 7 bases and J gave up 6 bases, with 28 bases separating them. Germline CDR1 reads GTSNPN; CDR2 reads SVGIG (reference sequence). The CDR3 DNA reads TGTGCCTCGCTGGGGTACTACCCTTCCTCGAGGGAAAACACCATATATTTT. Protein: CASLGYYPSSRENTIYF.

The CDR3 DNA is TGTGCCAGCTCATCTGGGACGGGGGGCTTCTACGAGCAGTACTTC. It codes for CASSSGTGGFYEQYF. This chain links TRBV18 with TRBJ2-7; possible D gene TRBD2, 7 bases. This CDR3 contains 15 residues. Germline V gene lookup returns CDR1 KGHSH and CDR2 LQKENI. Trimming shortened V by 5 bases and J by 3 bases, and 17 bases separated the two germline ends.

This clone came up once. The rearrangement uses TRBV6-6 and TRBJ1-2; perhaps TRBD1 as D (5 bases). The V end lost 0 bases, the J end lost 4 bases, and 12 bases lay between the germline ends. This CDR3 has 15 amino acids. The V gene's germline CDR1 is MNHNY and CDR2 SVGAGI (reference sequence). The CDR3 loop is CASSYSTATSYGYTF. CDR3 in DNA: TGTGCCAGCAGTTACTCGACAGCTACGTCCTATGGCTACACCTTC.

The V call is TRBV19, the J call TRBJ2-7, with 8 bases that match TRBD1. Germline V gene sequence: CDR1 LNHDA, CDR2 SQIVND (reference sequence). V lost 4 bases to trimming and J lost 2 bases; unmatched junction nucleotides: 7. This CDR3 contains 15 residues. The CDR3 reads CASSRQGRDPYEQYF. CDR3 DNA sequence: TGTGCCAGTAGTAGACAGGGGCGGGACCCCTACGAGCAGTACTTC.

V gene TRBV9 combines with J gene TRBJ1-2; 8 nucleotides line up with TRBD1. Germline V gene sequence: CDR1 SGDLS, CDR2 YYNGEE. V was pared by 4 bases and J by 7 bases, with 12 bases of the junction left unmatched. CDR3 size: 15 residues. The CDR3 DNA sequence: TGTGCCAGCAGCCCAGGGACAGGAGCTTCGGGTGGCTACACCTTC. Its protein product is CASSPGTGASGGYTF.

This clone was found a few times. This CDR3 fails to terminate in the conserved phenylalanine or tryptophan, so it likely reflects a read error. The DNA is omitted, as the CDR3 cannot be located on it reliably, and the CDR3 follows TCRdb's listing. The genes are TRBV20-1 and TRBJ1-2; TRBD1, the table's D call, was not compared with the DNA. Germline loops: CDR1 DFQATT, CDR2 SNEGSKA (reference sequence). Counting both end residues, the CDR3 totals 11 amino acids. CDR3 sequence reads: CSATGQGPRRL.

The chain links TRBV2 to TRBJ1-6; 7 bases map to TRBD1. The junction had 1 base not matched to a gene; V was cut back by 4 bases and J by 4 bases. This CDR3 comprises 14 residues. Germline CDR1 reads SNHLY; CDR2 reads FYNNEI. This CDR3 is CASSGDSYNSPLHF. DNA of the CDR3: TGTGCCAGCAGTGGGGACAGTTATAATTCACCCCTCCACTTT.

The chain couples TRBV5-1 to TRBJ2-2, with a tentative D call TRBD1 (6 bases). CDR3 length equals 16 residues. Germline V gene data show CDR1 as SGHRS and CDR2 as YFSETQ. The ends were cut back, 2 bases at V and 0 bases at J, with 11 bases in the middle. The CDR3, as DNA: TGCGCCAGCAGCTTCACAGGGTTCCCGAACACCGGGGAGCTGTTTTTT. It translates to CASSFTGFPNTGELFF.

The V and J genes are TRBV2 and TRBJ1-1, with D unresolved. Trimming left V 1 base short and J 5 bases short, with 11 bases between. Germline values: CDR1 SNHLY, CDR2 FYNNEI. There are 14 residues in the CDR3. The CDR3 here is CASSEGTLGTEAFF. CDR3 sequence (DNA): TGTGCCAGCAGTGAAGGGACTTTAGGGACTGAAGCTTTCTTT.

Only a few counts were recorded for this clone. V usage is TRBV19 and J usage is TRBJ1-1; 8 bases agree with TRBD1. The germline V gene encodes CDR1 LNHDA and CDR2 SQIVND (reference sequence). The CDR3 is 16 residues long. V was pared by 2 bases and J by 0 bases, with 5 bases of the junction left unmatched. Here the CDR3 DNA reads TGTGCCAGTAGTATAACAGGGGGAAGGGTGAACACTGAAGCTTTCTTT. Protein product: CASSITGGRVNTEAFF.

Worth noting for this clone: Compared with germline, one end of the junction differs, possibly owing to a read error. J is TRBJ2-2 and V is TRBV7-7; no firm D call. Germline CDR1 and CDR2: SSHAT and FNYEAQ (reference sequence). The CDR3 totals 12 residues. The CDR3 reads CASSPVEWELFF. The CDR3 DNA sequence: TGTGCTAGCAGCCCGGTGGAGTGGGAGCTGTTTTTT.

CDR3 nucleotide sequence: TGTGCCACGGAGGGGGGAGGGGCGGGCACAGATACGCAGTATTTT. Its protein product is CATEGGGAGTDTQYF. This chain links TRBV6-1 with TRBJ2-3, with D tentatively TRBD2 (7 bases). The ends were cut back, 10 bases at V and 1 base at J, with 18 bases in the middle. CDR1 is MNHNS and CDR2 is SASEGT in the germline V gene. The CDR3 loop spans 15 amino acids.

The genes are TRBV6-5 and TRBJ1-1; possible D gene TRBD1, 5 bases. Deletions cut 6 bases from V and 8 bases from J, with 16 bases between. Germline CDR1 is MNHEY and CDR2 is SVGAGI. The length of the CDR3 is 13 residues. The CDR3 DNA follows: TGTGCCAGCAGCTCCTTGGGGCGTATCGAAGCTTTCTTT. Translating gives CASSSLGRIEAFF.

This chain joins TRBV7-9 and TRBJ1-2, with 7 positions matching TRBD1. Germline values: CDR1 SEHNR, CDR2 FQNEAQ (reference sequence). V was clipped by 1 base and J by 8 bases; unmatched bases: 4. The CDR3 covers 13 residues. CDR3 amino acids: CASSLVRGPGYTF. CDR3 nucleotides: TGTGCCAGCAGCTTAGTAAGGGGGCCGGGCTACACCTTC.

This clone turned up a few times. The V call is TRBV6-5, the J call TRBJ2-7; D ambiguous. V was shortened by 2 bases and J by 6 bases, with 8 bases between the two germline ends. In germline, CDR1 is MNHEY, CDR2 SVGAGI. This CDR3 has 12 amino acids. The CDR3 region has the DNA TGTGCCAGCAGTTACCCTTACGGCGAGCAGTACTTC. This codes for CASSYPYGEQYF.

This clone has only one observation. This rearrangement joins TRBV19 to TRBJ2-1, with TRBD1 matching 8 bases. The CDR3 totals 17 residues. Germline V gene lookup returns CDR1 LNHDA and CDR2 SQIVND (reference sequence). V was pared by 5 bases and J by 6 bases, with 15 bases of the junction left unmatched. The CDR3 DNA is TGTGCCAGTAGTCAACCTCACGGGCAGGGGGCGCGCAATGAGCAGTTCTTC. Translation gives CASSQPHGQGARNEQFF.

The chain carries TRBV27 and TRBJ2-7; D is ambiguous. Trimming removed 7 bases from V and 0 bases from J, with 10 bases in between. CDR3 length: 13 residues. Germline-derived CDR1 and CDR2 are MNHEY and SMNVEV (reference sequence). DNA of the CDR3: TGTGCCAGCAAGAAGCCTAACTCCTACGAGCAGTACTTC. Translation: CASKKPNSYEQYF.

In the case of this clone: Germline is not matched at one junction end, which may reflect a read error. The chain recombines TRBV7-7 with TRBJ2-1, with unresolved D. CDR3 size: 13 residues. Germline V gene lookup returns CDR1 SSHAT and CDR2 FNYEAQ (reference sequence). This CDR3 is CASSTRGVNEQFF. The CDR3 bases are TGTGCTAGCAGCACCCGCGGAGTAAATGAGCAGTTCTTC.

The V gene is TRBV27, the J gene TRBJ2-5; TRBD2 matches at 7 bases. J lost 0 bases, V lost 8 bases, and 9 bases had no gene match. The CDR3 extends over 15 amino acids. Germline V lookup: CDR1 MNHEY, CDR2 SMNVEV (reference sequence). The CDR3 nucleotides are TGTGCCAGCCAGGTCGGGGGGACGTACCAAGAGACCCAGTACTTC. It yields the protein CASQVGGTYQETQYF.